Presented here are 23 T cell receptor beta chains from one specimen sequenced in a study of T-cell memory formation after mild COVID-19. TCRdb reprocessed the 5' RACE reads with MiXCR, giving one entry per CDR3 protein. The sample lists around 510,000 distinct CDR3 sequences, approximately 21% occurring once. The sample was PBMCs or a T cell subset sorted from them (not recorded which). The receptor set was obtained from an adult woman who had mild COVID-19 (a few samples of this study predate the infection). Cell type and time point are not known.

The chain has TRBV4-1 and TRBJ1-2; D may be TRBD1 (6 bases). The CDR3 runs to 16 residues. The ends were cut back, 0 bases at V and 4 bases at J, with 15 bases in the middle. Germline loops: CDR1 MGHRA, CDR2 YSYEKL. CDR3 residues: CASSQDPTGGGYGYTF. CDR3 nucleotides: TGCGCCAGCAGCCAAGATCCGACAGGAGGTGGCTATGGCTACACCTTC.

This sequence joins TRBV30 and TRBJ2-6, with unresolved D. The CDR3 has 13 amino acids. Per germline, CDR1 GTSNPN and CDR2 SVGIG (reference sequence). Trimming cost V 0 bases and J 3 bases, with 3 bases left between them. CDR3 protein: CAWSVGGANVLTF. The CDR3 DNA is TGTGCCTGGAGTGTAGGTGGGGCCAACGTCCTGACTTTC. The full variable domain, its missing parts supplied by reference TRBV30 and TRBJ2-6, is SQTIHQWPATLVQPVGSPLSLECTVEGTSNPNLYWYRQAAGRGLQLLFYSVGIGQISSEVPQNLSASRPQDRQFILSSKKLLLSDSGFYLCAWSVGGANVLTFGAGSRLTVL.

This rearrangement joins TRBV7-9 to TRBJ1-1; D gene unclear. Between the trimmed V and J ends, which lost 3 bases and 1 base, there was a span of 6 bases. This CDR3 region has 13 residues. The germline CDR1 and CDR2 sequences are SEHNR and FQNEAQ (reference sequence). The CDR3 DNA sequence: TGTGCCAGCAGCTTCTCCCAGAACACTGAAGCTTTCTTT. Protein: CASSFSQNTEAFF.

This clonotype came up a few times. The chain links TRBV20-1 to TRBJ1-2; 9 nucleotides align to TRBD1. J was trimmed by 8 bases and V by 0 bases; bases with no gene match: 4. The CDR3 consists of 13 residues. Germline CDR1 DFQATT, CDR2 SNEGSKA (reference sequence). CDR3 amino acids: CSARDVDRGGYTF. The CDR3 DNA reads TGCAGTGCTAGAGATGTGGACAGGGGCGGCTACACCTTC.

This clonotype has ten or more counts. CDR3 sequence: CASRRDSHTDTQYF. The CDR3 nucleotides read TGTGCCAGCAGACGGGACAGCCACACAGATACGCAGTATTTT. This chain uses TRBV7-9 with TRBJ2-3; 7 positions agree with TRBD1. CDR1 and CDR2 from the germline V gene are SEHNR and FQNEAQ (reference sequence). Trimming removed 6 bases from V and 2 bases from J; junction bases left unmatched: 5. The CDR3 runs to 14 residues.

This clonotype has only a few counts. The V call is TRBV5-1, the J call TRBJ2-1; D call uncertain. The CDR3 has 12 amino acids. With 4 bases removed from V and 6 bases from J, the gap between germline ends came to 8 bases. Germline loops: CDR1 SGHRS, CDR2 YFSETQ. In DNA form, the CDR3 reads TGCGCCAGCAGCAGAGAGGCCAATGAGCAGTTCTTC. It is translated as CASSREANEQFF.

The CDR3 DNA reads as TGCGCCAGCAGCCAAGATCCCGCAAGACAGACCCGGGGGGGCTACACCTTC. It specifies CASSQDPARQTRGGYTF. The chain links TRBV4-1 to TRBJ1-2, with D possibly being TRBD1 (5 bases). Germline CDR1 reads MGHRA; CDR2 reads YSYEKL. Trimming took off 0 bases at V and 8 bases at J, with 22 bases between the two ends. This CDR3 comprises 17 residues.

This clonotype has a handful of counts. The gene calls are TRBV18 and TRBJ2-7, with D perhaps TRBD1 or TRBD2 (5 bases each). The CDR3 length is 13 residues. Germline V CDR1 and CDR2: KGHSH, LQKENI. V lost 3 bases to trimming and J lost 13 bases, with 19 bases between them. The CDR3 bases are TGTGCCAGCTCACCCTACGACAACGGGGCCTGTTACTTC. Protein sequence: CASSPYDNGACYF.

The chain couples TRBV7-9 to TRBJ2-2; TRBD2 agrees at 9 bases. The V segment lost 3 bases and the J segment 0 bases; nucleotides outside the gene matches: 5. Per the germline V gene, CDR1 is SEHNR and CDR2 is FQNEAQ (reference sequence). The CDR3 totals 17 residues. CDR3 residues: CASSFKRGASNTGELFF. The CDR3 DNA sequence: TGTGCCAGCAGCTTTAAGCGGGGGGCCTCGAACACCGGGGAGCTGTTTTTT.

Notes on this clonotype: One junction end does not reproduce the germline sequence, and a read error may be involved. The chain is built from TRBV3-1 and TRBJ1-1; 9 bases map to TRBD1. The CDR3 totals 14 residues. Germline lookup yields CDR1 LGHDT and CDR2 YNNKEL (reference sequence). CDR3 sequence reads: CASSLGQGRTEALF. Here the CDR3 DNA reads TGTGCCAGCAGCCTCGGACAGGGGCGGACTGAAGCTTTATTT.

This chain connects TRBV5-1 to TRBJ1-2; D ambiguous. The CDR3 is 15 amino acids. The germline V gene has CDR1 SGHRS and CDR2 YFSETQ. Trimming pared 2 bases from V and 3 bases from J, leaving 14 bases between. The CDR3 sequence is CASSFRTPEDYGYTF. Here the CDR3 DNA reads TGCGCCAGCAGCTTCAGAACACCGGAGGACTATGGCTACACCTTC.

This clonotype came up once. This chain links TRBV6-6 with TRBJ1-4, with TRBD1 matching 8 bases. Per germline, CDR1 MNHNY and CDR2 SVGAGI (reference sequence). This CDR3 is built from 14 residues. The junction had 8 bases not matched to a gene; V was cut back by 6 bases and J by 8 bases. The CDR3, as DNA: TGTGCCAGCAGCACCGGGACAGGAGGGGAAAAACTGTTTTTT. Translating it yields CASSTGTGGEKLFF.

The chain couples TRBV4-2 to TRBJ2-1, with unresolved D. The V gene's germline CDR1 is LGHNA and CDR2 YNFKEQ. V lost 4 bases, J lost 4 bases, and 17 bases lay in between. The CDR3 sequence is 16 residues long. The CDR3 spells CASSRRPLTIYNEQFF. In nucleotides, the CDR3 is TGTGCCAGCAGCCGACGACCCCTGACCATATACAATGAGCAGTTCTTC.

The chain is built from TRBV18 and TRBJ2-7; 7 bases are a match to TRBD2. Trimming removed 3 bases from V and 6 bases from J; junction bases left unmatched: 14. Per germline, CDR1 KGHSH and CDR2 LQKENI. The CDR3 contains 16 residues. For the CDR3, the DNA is TGTGCCAGCTCACCTTCCGGGACTACCTTTGGTCTCGAGCAGTACTTC. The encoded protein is CASSPSGTTFGLEQYF. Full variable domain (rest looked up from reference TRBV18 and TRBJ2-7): NAGVMQNPRHLVRRRGQEARLRCSPMKGHSHVYWYRQLPEEGLKFMVYLQKENIIDESGMPKERFSAEFPKEGPSILRIQQVVRGDSAAYFCASSPSGTTFGLEQYFGPGTRLTVT.

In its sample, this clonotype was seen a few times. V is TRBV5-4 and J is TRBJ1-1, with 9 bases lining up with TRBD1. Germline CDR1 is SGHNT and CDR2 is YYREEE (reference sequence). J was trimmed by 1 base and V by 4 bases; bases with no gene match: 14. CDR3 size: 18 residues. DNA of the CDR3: TGTGCCAGCAGCCTAGAGTTTGACTGGACAGGGGAGAACACTGAAGCTTTCTTT. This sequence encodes CASSLEFDWTGENTEAFF. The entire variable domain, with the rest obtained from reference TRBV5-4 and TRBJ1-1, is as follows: ETGVTQSPTHLIKTRGQQVTLRCSSQSGHNTVSWYQQALGQGPQFIFQYYREEENGRGNFPPRFSGLQFPNYSSELNVNALELDDSALYLCASSLEFDWTGENTEAFFGQGTRLTVV.

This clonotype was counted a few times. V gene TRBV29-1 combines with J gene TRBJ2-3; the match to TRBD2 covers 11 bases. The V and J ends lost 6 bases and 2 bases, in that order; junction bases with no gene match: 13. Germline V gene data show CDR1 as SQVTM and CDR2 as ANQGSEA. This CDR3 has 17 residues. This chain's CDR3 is CSVELAGVAKITDTQYF. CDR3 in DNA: TGCAGCGTAGAACTAGCGGGAGTAGCTAAAATCACAGATACGCAGTATTTT.

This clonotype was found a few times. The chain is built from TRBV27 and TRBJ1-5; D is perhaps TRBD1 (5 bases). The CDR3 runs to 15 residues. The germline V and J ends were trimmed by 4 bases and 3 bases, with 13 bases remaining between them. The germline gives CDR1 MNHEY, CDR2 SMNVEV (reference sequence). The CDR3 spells CASSSSGGYNQPQHF. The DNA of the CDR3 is TGTGCCAGCAGTTCCTCGGGGGGTTACAATCAGCCCCAGCATTTT.

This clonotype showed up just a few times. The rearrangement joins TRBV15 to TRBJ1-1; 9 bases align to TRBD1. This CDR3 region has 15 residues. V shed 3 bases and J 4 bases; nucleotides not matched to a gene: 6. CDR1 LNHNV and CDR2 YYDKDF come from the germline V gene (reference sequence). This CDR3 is CATSRDRGLGTEAFF. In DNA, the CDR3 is TGTGCCACCAGCAGGGACAGGGGTCTGGGCACTGAAGCTTTCTTT.

This CDR3 is CSARSTLEAKGYTF. The DNA of the CDR3 is TGCAGTGCTCGAAGCACCCTTGAGGCCAAAGGCTACACCTTC. The chain couples TRBV20-1 to TRBJ1-2; the D is unclear. Trimming took off 5 bases at V and 8 bases at J, with 21 bases between the two ends. Germline CDR1 is DFQATT and CDR2 is SNEGSKA (reference sequence). This CDR3 is built from 14 residues.

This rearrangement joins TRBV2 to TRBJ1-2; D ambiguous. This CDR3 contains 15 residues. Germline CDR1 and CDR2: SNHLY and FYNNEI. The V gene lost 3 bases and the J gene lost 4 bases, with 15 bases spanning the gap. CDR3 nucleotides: TGTGCCAGCAGTGAGCGGAGGGAGCAAATCTATGGCTACACCTTC. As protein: CASSERREQIYGYTF.

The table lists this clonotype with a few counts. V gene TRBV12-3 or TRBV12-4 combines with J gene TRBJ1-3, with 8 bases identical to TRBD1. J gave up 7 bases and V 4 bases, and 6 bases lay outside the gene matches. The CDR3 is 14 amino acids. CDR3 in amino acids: CASSSRGQGNTIYF. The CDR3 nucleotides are TGTGCCAGCAGTTCCAGGGGGCAGGGTAACACCATATATTTT.

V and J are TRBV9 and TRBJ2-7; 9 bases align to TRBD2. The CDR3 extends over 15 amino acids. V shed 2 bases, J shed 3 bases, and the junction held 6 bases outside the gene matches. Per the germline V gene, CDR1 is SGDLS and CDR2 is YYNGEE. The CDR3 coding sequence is TGTGCCAGCAGCGTGGGGGCGGGAGGGGGCTACGAGCAGTACTTC. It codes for CASSVGAGGGYEQYF. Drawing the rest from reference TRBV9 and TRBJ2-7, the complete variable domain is DSGVTQTPKHLITATGQRVTLRCSPRSGDLSVYWYQQSLDQGLQFLIQYYNGEERAKGNILERFSAQQFPDLHSELNLSSLELGDSALYFCASSVGAGGGYEQYFGPGTRLTVT.

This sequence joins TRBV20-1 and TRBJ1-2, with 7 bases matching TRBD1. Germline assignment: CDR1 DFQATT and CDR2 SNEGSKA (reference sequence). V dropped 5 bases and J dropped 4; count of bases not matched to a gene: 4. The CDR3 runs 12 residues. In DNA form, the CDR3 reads TGCAGTGCTGTCCGGGACAGCTATGGCTACACCTTC. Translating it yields CSAVRDSYGYTF.